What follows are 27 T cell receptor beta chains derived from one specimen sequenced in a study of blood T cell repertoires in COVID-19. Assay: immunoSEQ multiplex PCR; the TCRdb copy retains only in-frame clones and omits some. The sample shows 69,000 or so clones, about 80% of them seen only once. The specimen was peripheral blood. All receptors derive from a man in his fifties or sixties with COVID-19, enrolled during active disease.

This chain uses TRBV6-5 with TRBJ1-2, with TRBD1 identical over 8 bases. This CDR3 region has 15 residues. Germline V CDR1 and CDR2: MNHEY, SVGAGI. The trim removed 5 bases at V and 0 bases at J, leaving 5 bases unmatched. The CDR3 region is CASSRDRGANYGYTF. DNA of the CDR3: TGTGCCAGCAGTAGAGACAGGGGAGCTAACTATGGCTACACCTTC.

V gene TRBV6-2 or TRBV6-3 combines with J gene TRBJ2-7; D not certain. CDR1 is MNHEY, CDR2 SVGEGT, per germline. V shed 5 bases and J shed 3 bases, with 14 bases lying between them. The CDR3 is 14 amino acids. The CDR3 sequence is CASSPSTVFYEQYF. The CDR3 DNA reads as TGTGCCAGCAGTCCCTCTACAGTATTCTACGAGCAGTACTTC.

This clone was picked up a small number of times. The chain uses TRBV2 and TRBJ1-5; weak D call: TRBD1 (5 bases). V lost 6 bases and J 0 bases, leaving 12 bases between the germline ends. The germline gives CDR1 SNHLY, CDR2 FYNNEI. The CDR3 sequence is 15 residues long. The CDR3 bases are TGTGCCAGCAGGGCCTCGACAGATAGCAATCAGCCCCAGCATTTT. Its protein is CASRASTDSNQPQHF.

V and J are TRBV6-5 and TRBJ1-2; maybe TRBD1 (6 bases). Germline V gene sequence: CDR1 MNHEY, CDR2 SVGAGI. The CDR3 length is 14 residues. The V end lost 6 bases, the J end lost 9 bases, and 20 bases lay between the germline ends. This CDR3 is CASSPQGKGMRYTF. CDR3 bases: TGTGCCAGCAGCCCCCAGGGGAAGGGTATGCGCTACACCTTC.

The CDR3 loop is CAIRGTGDTEAFF. Written as DNA, the CDR3 is TGTGCCATCAGGGGGACAGGGGACACTGAAGCTTTCTTT. The gene calls are TRBV10-3 and TRBJ1-1; 10 nucleotides align to TRBD1. The CDR3 sequence is 13 residues long. CDR1 and CDR2 from the germline V gene are ENHRY and SYGVKD. Losses at the gene ends were 6 bases for V and 3 bases for J; bases not matched to a gene: 1.

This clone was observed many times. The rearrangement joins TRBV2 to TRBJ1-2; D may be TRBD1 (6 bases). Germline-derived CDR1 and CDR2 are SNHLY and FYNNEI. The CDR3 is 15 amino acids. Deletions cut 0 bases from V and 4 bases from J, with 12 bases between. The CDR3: CASSEAQGHSYGYTF. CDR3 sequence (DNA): TGTGCCAGCAGTGAAGCGCAGGGGCATAGCTATGGCTACACCTTC. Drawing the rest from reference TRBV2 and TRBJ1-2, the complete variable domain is EPEVTQTPSHQVTQMGQEVILRCVPISNHLYFYWYRQILGQKVEFLVSFYNNEISEKSEIFDDQFSVERPDGSNFTLKIRSTKLEDSAMYFCASSEAQGHSYGYTFGSGTRLTVV.

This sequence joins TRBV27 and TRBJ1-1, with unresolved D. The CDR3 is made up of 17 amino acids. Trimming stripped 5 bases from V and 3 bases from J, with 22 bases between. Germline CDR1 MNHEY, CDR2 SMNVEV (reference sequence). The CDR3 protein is CASSPMMPQRRHTEAFF. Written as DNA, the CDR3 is TGTGCCAGCAGTCCTATGATGCCACAGAGAAGACACACTGAAGCTTTCTTT.

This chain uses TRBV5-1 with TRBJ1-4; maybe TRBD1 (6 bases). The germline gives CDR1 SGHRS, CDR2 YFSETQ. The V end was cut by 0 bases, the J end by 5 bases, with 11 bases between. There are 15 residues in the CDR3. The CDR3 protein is CASSLATGSNEKLFF. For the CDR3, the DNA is TGCGCCAGCAGCTTGGCAACAGGGTCCAATGAAAAACTGTTTTTT.

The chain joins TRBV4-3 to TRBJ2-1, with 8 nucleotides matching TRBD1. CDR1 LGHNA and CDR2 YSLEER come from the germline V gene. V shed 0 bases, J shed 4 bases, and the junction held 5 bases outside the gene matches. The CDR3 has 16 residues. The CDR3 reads CASSQDLGQEYNEQFF. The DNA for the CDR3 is TGCGCCAGCAGCCAAGATTTGGGACAGGAGTACAATGAGCAGTTCTTC.

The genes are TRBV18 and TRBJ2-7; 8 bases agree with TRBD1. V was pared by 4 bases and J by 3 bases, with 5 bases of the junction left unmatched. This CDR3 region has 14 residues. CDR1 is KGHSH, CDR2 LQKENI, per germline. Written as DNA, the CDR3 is TGTGCCAGCTCACTGGGACAGGACCTCTACGAGCAGTACTTC. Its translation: CASSLGQDLYEQYF.

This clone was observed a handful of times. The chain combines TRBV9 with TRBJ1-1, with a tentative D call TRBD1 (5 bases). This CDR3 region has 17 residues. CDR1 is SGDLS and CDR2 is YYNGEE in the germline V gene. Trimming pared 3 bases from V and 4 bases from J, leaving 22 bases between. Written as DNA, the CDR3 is TGTGCCAGCAGCGCGGGAGGCGCAGGGCTTATGGGCACTGAAGCTTTCTTT. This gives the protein CASSAGGAGLMGTEAFF.

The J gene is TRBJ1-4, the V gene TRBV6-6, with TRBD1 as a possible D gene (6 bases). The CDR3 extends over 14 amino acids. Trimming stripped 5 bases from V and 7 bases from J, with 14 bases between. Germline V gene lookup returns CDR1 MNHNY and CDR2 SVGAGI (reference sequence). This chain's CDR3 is CASSRSGQSEKLFF. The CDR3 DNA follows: TGTGCCAGCAGTCGATCCGGACAGTCTGAAAAACTGTTTTTT.

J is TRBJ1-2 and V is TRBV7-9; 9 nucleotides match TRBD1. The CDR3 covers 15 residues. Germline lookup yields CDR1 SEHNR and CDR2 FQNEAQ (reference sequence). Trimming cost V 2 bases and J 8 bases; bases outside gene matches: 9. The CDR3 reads CASSLNRGRGGGYTF. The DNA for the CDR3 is TGTGCCAGCAGCTTAAACAGGGGGCGGGGTGGCGGCTACACCTTC.

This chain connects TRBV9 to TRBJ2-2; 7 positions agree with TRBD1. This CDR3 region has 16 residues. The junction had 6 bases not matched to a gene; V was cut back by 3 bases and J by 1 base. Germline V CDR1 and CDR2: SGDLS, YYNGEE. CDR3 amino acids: CASSAYGTVNTGELFF. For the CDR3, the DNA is TGTGCCAGCAGCGCCTATGGGACAGTGAACACCGGGGAGCTGTTTTTT.

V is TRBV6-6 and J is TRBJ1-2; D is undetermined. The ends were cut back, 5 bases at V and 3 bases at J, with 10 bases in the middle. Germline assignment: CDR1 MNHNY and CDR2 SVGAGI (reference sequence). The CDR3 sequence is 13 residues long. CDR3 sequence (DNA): TGTGCCAGCAGTCCACGGGAGGACTATGGCTACACCTTC. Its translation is CASSPREDYGYTF.

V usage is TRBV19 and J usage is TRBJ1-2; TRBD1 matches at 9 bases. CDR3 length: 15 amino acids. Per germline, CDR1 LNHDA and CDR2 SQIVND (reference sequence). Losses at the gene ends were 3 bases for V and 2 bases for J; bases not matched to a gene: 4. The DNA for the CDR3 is TGTGCCAGTAGTATTGCGGGACAGGGAAACTATGGCTACACCTTC. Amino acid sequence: CASSIAGQGNYGYTF.

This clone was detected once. The CDR3 DNA sequence: TGCAGCGTTGTTCCAGGGGGGCCTCCCAATGAGCAGTTCTTC. Amino acid sequence: CSVVPGGPPNEQFF. The chain links TRBV29-1 to TRBJ2-1, with D possibly TRBD1 on 7 matching bases. V lost 4 bases to trimming and J lost 6 bases, with 16 bases between them. This CDR3 is 14 amino acids long. Germline CDR1 SQVTM, CDR2 ANQGSEA.

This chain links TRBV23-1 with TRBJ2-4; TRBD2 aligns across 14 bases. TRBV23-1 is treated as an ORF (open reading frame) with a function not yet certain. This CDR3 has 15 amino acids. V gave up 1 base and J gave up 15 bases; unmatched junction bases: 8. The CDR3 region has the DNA TGCGCCAGCAGTCAATGGACTAGCGGGGGGTCCTCCCGGTACTTC. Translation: CASSQWTSGGSSRYF.

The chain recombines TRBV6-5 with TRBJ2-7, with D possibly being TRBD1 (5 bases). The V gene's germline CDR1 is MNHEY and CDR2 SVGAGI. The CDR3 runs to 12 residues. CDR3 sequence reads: CAIGRDSYEQYF. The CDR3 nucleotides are TGTGCGATAGGCAGGGACTCCTACGAGCAGTACTTC.

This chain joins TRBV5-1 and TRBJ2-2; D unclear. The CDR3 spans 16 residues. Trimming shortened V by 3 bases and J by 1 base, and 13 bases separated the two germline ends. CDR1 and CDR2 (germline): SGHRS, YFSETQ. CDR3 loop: CASSSIPPENTGELFF. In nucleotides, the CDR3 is TGCGCCAGCAGCTCGATTCCCCCAGAGAACACCGGGGAGCTGTTTTTT.

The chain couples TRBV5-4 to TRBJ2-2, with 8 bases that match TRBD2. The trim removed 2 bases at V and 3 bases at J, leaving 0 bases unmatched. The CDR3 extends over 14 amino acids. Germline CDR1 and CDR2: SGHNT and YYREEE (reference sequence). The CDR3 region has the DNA TGTGCCAGCAGCTTACTAGCGGACACCGGGGAGCTGTTTTTT. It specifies CASSLLADTGELFF.

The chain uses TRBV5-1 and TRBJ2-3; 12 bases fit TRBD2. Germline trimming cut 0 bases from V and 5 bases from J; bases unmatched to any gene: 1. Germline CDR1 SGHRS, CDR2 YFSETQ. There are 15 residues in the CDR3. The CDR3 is CASSLGLAGEDTQYF. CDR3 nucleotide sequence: TGCGCCAGCAGCTTGGGACTAGCGGGGGAAGATACGCAGTATTTT. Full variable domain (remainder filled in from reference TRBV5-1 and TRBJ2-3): KAGVTQTPRYLIKTRGQQVTLSCSPISGHRSVSWYQQTPGQGLQFLFEYFSETQRNKGNFPGRFSGRQFSNSRSEMNVSTLELGDSALYLCASSLGLAGEDTQYFGPGTRLTVL.

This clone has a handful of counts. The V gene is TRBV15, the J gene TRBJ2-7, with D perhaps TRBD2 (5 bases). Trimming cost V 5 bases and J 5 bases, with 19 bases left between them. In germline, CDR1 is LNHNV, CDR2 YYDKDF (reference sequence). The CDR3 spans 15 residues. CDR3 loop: CATSDSSPNDDEQYF. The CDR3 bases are TGTGCCACCAGCGATTCTAGCCCTAACGATGACGAGCAGTACTTC.

CDR3 region: CASSPGDYEQYF. DNA of the CDR3: TGTGCCAGCAGCCCGGGGGACTACGAGCAGTACTTC. This chain links TRBV3-1 (or the pseudogene TRBV3-2) with TRBJ2-7, with D possibly being TRBD2 (6 bases). Trimming pared 4 bases from V and 3 bases from J, leaving 7 bases between. The CDR3 has 12 residues. CDR1 and CDR2 (germline): LGHDT, YNNKEL (reference sequence).

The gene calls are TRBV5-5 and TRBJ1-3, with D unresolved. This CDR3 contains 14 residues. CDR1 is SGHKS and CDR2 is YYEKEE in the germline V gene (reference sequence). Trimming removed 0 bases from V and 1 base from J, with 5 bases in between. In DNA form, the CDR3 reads TGTGCCAGCAGCTTGGCGGTTTCTGGAAACACCATATATTTT. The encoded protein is CASSLAVSGNTIYF. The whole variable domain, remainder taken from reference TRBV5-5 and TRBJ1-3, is DAGVTQSPTHLIKTRGQQVTLRCSPISGHKSVSWYQQVLGQGPQFIFQYYEKEERGRGNFPDRFSARQFPNYSSELNVNALLLGDSALYLCASSLAVSGNTIYFGEGSWLTVV.

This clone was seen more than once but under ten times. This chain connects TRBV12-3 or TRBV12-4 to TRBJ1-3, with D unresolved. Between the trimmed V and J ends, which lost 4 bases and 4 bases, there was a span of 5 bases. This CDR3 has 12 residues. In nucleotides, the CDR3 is TGTGCCAGCAGTTCTACCGGAAACACCATATATTTT. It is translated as CASSSTGNTIYF.

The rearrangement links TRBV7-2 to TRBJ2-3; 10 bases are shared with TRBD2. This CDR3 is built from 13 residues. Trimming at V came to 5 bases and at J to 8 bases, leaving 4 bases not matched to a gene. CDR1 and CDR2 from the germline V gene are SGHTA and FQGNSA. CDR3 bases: TGTGCCAGCAGCGCGCTAGCGGGGGTTACGCAGTATTTT. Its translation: CASSALAGVTQYF.